A single sample gave rise to the 19 T cell receptor beta chains below, sequenced in a study of human T cells and chemical hapten exposure. Time point in this sample: patch test 1, 2 weeks after DPC sensitization. Treatment in this sample: therapeutic diphenylcyclopropenone sensitization with weekly scalp DPC. Each CDR3 protein is one row after TCRdb ran MiXCR on the RACE reads. Of tens of thousands of distinct CDR3 sequences in the sample, over 8.5% were seen once. The sample consisted of whole blood, taken in connection with sensitization to the hapten diphenylcyclopropenone (DPC). The receptor source for this set is a woman between 45 and 60 years old with alopecia areata. Some clones in this sample may be carry-over from other donors' samples.

This clonotype was counted ten times or more. The CDR3 DNA is TGTGCCAGCAGTACGCAGGGTATGAACACTGAAGCTTTCTTT. As protein: CASSTQGMNTEAFF. V is TRBV6-2 or TRBV6-3 and J is TRBJ1-1, with TRBD1 as a possible D gene (5 bases). This CDR3 has 14 amino acids. V was shortened by 5 bases and J by 0 bases, with 10 bases between the two germline ends. Germline V CDR1 and CDR2: MNHEY, SVGEGT.

V and J are TRBV5-1 and TRBJ1-4; no firm D call. Germline lookup yields CDR1 SGHRS and CDR2 YFSETQ. The CDR3 runs to 14 residues. Deletions cut 1 base from V and 8 bases from J, with 12 bases between. This CDR3 is CASSLNVNREKLFF. The CDR3 DNA follows: TGCGCCAGCAGCTTGAACGTCAATCGGGAAAAACTGTTTTTT.

This clonotype has a count of ten or more. V gene TRBV5-6 combines with J gene TRBJ2-7; maybe TRBD1 (6 bases). This CDR3 spans 15 amino acids. From germline, CDR1 is SGHDT and CDR2 YYEEEE. V lost 6 bases to trimming and J lost 0 bases, with 16 bases between them. The CDR3 loop is CASTYVDRNSYEQYF. The DNA for the CDR3 is TGTGCCAGCACCTACGTCGACAGGAACTCCTACGAGCAGTACTTC.

About this clonotype: At one boundary the junction diverges from the germline segment, which might be a read error. V usage is TRBV11-3 and J usage is TRBJ2-2; 8 bases align to TRBD2. The CDR3 totals 17 residues. Germline CDR1 SGHNT, CDR2 YENEEA. In DNA form, the CDR3 reads TGTGTCAGCAGCCCCCGACTAGCGATTATCAACACCGGGGAGCTGTTTTTT. Amino acid sequence: CVSSPRLAIINTGELFF.

This clonotype was counted between two and nine times. V and J are TRBV5-6 and TRBJ2-7; D remains unclear. Between the trimmed V and J ends, which lost 6 bases and 0 bases, there was a span of 7 bases. The CDR3 is 12 amino acids. CDR1 and CDR2 (germline): SGHDT, YYEEEE. In DNA, the CDR3 is TGTGCCAGCATGGGTGACTCCTACGAGCAGTACTTC. It translates to CASMGDSYEQYF.

This clonotype has at least ten counts. The chain couples TRBV6-1 to TRBJ2-2, with D possibly TRBD2 on 5 matching bases. Germline V CDR1 and CDR2: MNHNS, SASEGT. This CDR3 has 16 residues. With 0 bases removed from V and 0 bases from J, the gap between germline ends came to 8 bases. The CDR3 DNA sequence: TGTGCCAGCAGTGAAGCGGAGGAGGCGAACACCGGGGAGCTGTTTTTT. Translated, it gives CASSEAEEANTGELFF.

The chain has TRBV29-1 and TRBJ2-1; 9 bases fit TRBD1. Germline V gene lookup returns CDR1 SQVTM and CDR2 ANQGSEA. The CDR3 consists of 13 residues. DNA of the CDR3: TGCAGTGCCGGGACAGGGTTACGTGGGGGGCAGTTCTTC. Residues: CSAGTGLRGGQFF.

At least ten counts were recorded for this clonotype. The rearrangement links TRBV19 to TRBJ1-4; possible D gene TRBD1, 5 bases. Per the germline V gene, CDR1 is LNHDA and CDR2 is SQIVND (reference sequence). This CDR3 spans 15 amino acids. Trimming took 5 bases from V and 6 from J, leaving 16 bases between them. DNA for the CDR3: TGTGCCAGTAGTCACCCAGGCGGGGGAGATGAAAAACTGTTTTTT. As protein: CASSHPGGGDEKLFF.

The rearrangement joins TRBV27 to TRBJ2-2; D gene ambiguous. Germline values: CDR1 MNHEY, CDR2 SMNVEV (reference sequence). The CDR3 contains 16 residues. V was shortened by 3 bases and J by 1 base, with 12 bases between the two germline ends. The CDR3 coding sequence is TGTGCCAGCAGTTTTTGGGCTCAGGAGAACACCGGGGAGCTGTTTTTT. Its translation is CASSFWAQENTGELFF.

The chain carries TRBV20-1 and TRBJ1-5, with 10 bases identical to TRBD1. Germline CDR1 is DFQATT and CDR2 is SNEGSKA (reference sequence). The CDR3 is 15 amino acids. Trimming at V came to 1 base and at J to 3 bases, leaving 3 bases not matched to a gene. The CDR3 DNA sequence: TGCAGTGCTAGAGGGGGACAGGGGCCCAATCAGCCCCAGCATTTT. This gives the protein CSARGGQGPNQPQHF.

This clonotype appeared many times. The chain combines TRBV2 with TRBJ1-5; maybe TRBD1 (6 bases). CDR1 is SNHLY and CDR2 is FYNNEI in the germline V gene. V was clipped by 6 bases and J by 4 bases, with 13 bases between them. The CDR3 covers 14 residues. CDR3 in DNA: TGTGCCAGCAGAAGGACAGAAGGGAATCAGCCCCAGCATTTT. Translated, it gives CASRRTEGNQPQHF.

This clonotype was picked up many times. The rearrangement links TRBV20-1 to TRBJ2-7, with TRBD2 matching over 16 bases. Germline V lookup: CDR1 DFQATT, CDR2 SNEGSKA (reference sequence). The CDR3 has 19 residues. The ends lost 0 bases at V and 1 base at J; junction bases unmatched: 9. The DNA of the CDR3 is TGCAGTGCTAGAGAGTATGGGACTAGCGGGAGGGCCGGGTCCTACGAGCAGTACTTC. It encodes CSAREYGTSGRAGSYEQYF.

This clonotype was observed at least ten times. This rearrangement joins TRBV7-8 to TRBJ2-3; 8 bases align to TRBD1. Trimming cost V 1 base and J 5 bases; bases outside gene matches: 5. CDR1 and CDR2 from the germline V gene are SGHVS and FQNEAQ. The CDR3 consists of 15 residues. Written as DNA, the CDR3 is TGTGCCAGCAGCTTAGGAGGGACAGGTAGAGATACGCAGTATTTT. Translation gives CASSLGGTGRDTQYF.

The chain employs TRBV5-1 and TRBJ1-1; 7 bases fit TRBD1. Germline CDR1 is SGHRS and CDR2 is YFSETQ. The length of the CDR3 is 16 residues. V lost 4 bases to trimming and J lost 5 bases; unmatched junction nucleotides: 14. The CDR3 loop reads CASSLLTGQEKTEAFF. DNA of the CDR3: TGCGCCAGCAGCCTACTGACAGGGCAGGAGAAAACTGAAGCTTTCTTT.

The chain links TRBV5-1 to TRBJ2-3; 8 bases agree with TRBD2. CDR1 SGHRS and CDR2 YFSETQ come from the germline V gene. With V trimmed by 7 bases and J by 2 bases, 12 bases remained unmatched. CDR3 length: 16 residues. The CDR3 DNA follows: TGCGCCAGCGTGCTCTCTGCGGGGGGTTCCACAGATACGCAGTATTTT. Its translation: CASVLSAGGSTDTQYF. Full variable domain (remainder filled in from reference TRBV5-1 and TRBJ2-3): KAGVTQTPRYLIKTRGQQVTLSCSPISGHRSVSWYQQTPGQGLQFLFEYFSETQRNKGNFPGRFSGRQFSNSRSEMNVSTLELGDSALYLCASVLSAGGSTDTQYFGPGTRLTVL.

This clonotype was picked up a small number of times. The chain uses TRBV20-1 and TRBJ2-1, with TRBD2 matching over 12 bases. V lost 2 bases, J lost 4 bases, and 9 bases stayed unmatched. There are 17 residues in the CDR3. Germline V gene lookup returns CDR1 DFQATT and CDR2 SNEGSKA (reference sequence). In nucleotides, the CDR3 is TGCAGTGCTAGACGCCCGCCTCTAGCGGGAGGGTACAATGAGCAGTTCTTC. Residues: CSARRPPLAGGYNEQFF.

The gene calls are TRBV29-1 and TRBJ2-7; 11 bases match TRBD1. Trimming removed 6 bases from V and 5 bases from J; junction bases left unmatched: 3. In germline, CDR1 is SQVTM, CDR2 ANQGSEA. The CDR3 has 12 amino acids. CDR3 nucleotide sequence: TGCAGCGTCCGGACAGGGGGCAACGAGCAGTACTTC. It is translated as CSVRTGGNEQYF.

This clonotype was seen just once. This chain uses TRBV10-3 with TRBJ1-1; D call uncertain. Deletions cut 3 bases from V and 5 bases from J, with 16 bases between. CDR3 length: 15 residues. The germline CDR1 and CDR2 sequences are ENHRY and SYGVKD. The CDR3 region is CAISEHGEGMTEAFF. As DNA, the CDR3 is TGTGCCATCAGTGAACACGGGGAAGGTATGACTGAAGCTTTCTTT.

This clonotype was counted a single time. The chain employs TRBV7-2 and TRBJ1-6; D is uncertain. CDR1 is SGHTA and CDR2 is FQGNSA in the germline V gene. This CDR3 contains 14 residues. Trimming left V 6 bases short and J 9 bases short, with 15 bases between. The CDR3 spells CASSEGGKVSPLHF. CDR3 nucleotides: TGTGCCAGCAGTGAAGGAGGGAAGGTTTCACCCCTCCACTTT.